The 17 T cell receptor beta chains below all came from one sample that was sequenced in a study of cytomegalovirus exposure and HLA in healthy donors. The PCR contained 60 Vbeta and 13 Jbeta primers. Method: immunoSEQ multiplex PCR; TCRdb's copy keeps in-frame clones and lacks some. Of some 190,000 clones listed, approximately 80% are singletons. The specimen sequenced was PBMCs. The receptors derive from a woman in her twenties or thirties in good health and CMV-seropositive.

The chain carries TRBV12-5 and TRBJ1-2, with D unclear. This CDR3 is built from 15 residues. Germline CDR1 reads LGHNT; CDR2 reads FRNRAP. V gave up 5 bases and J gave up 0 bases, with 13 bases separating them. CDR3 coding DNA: TGTGCTAGTGGTCCCGCAGGTTTCGCTAACTATGGCTACACCTTC. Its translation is CASGPAGFANYGYTF.

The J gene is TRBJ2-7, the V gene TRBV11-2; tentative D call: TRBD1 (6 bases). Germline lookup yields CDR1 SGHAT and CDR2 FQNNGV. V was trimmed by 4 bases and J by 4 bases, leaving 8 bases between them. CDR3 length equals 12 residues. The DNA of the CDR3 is TGTGCCAGCAGCTCCGACAGGTACGAGCAGTACTTC. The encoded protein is CASSSDRYEQYF.

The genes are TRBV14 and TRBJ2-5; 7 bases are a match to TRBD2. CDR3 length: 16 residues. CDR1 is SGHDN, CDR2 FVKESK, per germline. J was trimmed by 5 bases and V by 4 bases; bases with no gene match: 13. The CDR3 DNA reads TGTGCCAGCAGCCCACCTAGCGGCTCAGGGTGGGAGACCCAGTACTTC. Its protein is CASSPPSGSGWETQYF.

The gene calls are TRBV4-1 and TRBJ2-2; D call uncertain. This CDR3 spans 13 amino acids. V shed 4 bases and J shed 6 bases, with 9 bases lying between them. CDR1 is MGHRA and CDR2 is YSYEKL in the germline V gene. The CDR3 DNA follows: TGCGCCAGCAGCCCCCCCTCTTCCGGGGAGCTGTTTTTT. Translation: CASSPPSSGELFF.

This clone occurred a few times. Here the CDR3 DNA reads TGCGCCAGCAGCTTAGGGGTTAGCACAGATACGCAGTATTTT. Its translation: CASSLGVSTDTQYF. The rearrangement joins TRBV5-1 to TRBJ2-3, with a tentative D call TRBD1 (5 bases). Germline V gene sequence: CDR1 SGHRS, CDR2 YFSETQ. This CDR3 region has 14 residues. Deletions cut 2 bases from V and 0 bases from J, with 7 bases between.

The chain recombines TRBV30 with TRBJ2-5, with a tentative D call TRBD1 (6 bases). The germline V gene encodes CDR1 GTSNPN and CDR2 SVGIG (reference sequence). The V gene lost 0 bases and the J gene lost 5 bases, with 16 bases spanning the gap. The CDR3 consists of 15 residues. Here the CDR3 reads CAWSVPGRGGETQYF. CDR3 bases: TGTGCCTGGAGTGTACCTGGCAGGGGTGGGGAGACCCAGTACTTC.

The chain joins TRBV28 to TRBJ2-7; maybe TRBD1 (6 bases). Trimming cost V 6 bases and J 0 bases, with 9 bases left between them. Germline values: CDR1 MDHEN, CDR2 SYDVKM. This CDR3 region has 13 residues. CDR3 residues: CASRWDNSYEQYF. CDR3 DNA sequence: TGTGCCAGCAGGTGGGACAACTCCTACGAGCAGTACTTC.

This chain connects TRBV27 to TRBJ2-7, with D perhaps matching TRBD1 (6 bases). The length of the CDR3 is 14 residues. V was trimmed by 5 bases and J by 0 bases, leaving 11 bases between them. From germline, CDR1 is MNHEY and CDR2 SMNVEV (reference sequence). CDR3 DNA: TGTGCCAGCAGTCTACAGGGAAACTCCTACGAGCAGTACTTC. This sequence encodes CASSLQGNSYEQYF.

The CDR3 protein is CASRTGGAGNTGELFF. CDR3 sequence (DNA): TGTGCCAGCAGGACAGGGGGCGCGGGGAACACCGGGGAGCTGTTTTTT. The chain employs TRBV2 and TRBJ2-2, with TRBD1 matching 10 bases. The germline gives CDR1 SNHLY, CDR2 FYNNEI. The CDR3 consists of 16 residues. V lost 6 bases to trimming and J lost 1 base; unmatched junction nucleotides: 5.

The CDR3: CASSLIGTGSYEQYF. In DNA form, the CDR3 reads TGCGCCAGCAGCTTGATCGGGACAGGCTCCTACGAGCAGTACTTC. The chain carries TRBV5-1 and TRBJ2-7; TRBD1 matches at 8 bases. The germline gives CDR1 SGHRS, CDR2 YFSETQ. The CDR3 is 15 amino acids. The V and J ends lost 1 base and 0 bases, in that order; junction bases with no gene match: 3.

CDR3 nucleotides: TGTGCCAGCAGACTCGACAGGGCCCATAACCCATCGCATGGCTACACCTTC. Its protein product is CASRLDRAHNPSHGYTF. The chain joins TRBV28 to TRBJ1-2, with 7 bases aligning to TRBD1. The ends lost 6 bases at V and 6 bases at J; junction bases unmatched: 19. The CDR3 has 17 residues. CDR1 is MDHEN, CDR2 SYDVKM, per germline.

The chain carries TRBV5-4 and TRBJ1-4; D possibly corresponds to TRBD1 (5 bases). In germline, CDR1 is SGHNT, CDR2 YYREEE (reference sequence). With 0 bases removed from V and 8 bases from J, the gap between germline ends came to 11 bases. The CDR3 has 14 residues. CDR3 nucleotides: TGTGCCAGCAGCTTGGAAGGGGTTCGGGAAAAACTGTTTTTT. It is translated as CASSLEGVREKLFF.

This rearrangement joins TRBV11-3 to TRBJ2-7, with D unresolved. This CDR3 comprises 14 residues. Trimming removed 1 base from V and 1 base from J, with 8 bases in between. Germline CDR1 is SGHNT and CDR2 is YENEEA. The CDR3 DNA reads TGTGCCAGCAGCTTAGGTCAGATATCCTACGAGCAGTACTTC. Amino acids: CASSLGQISYEQYF.

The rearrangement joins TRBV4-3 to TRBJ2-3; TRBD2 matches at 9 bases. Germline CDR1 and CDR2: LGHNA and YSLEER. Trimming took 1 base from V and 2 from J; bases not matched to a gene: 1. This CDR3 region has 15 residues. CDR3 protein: CASSQGLADTDTQYF. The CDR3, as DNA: TGCGCCAGCAGCCAAGGACTAGCGGACACAGATACGCAGTATTTT.

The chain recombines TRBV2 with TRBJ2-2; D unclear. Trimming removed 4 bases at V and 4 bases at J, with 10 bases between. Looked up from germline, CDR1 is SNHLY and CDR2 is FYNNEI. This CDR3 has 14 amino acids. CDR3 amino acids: CASSVTSITGELFF. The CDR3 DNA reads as TGTGCCAGCAGTGTTACTTCAATCACCGGGGAGCTGTTTTTT.

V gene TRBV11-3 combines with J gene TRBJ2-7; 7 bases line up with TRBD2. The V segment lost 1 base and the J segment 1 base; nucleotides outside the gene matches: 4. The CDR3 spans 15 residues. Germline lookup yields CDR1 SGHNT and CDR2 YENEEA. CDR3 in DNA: TGTGCCAGCAGCTTAGGGGGCGGGGGATCCTACGAGCAGTACTTC. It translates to CASSLGGGGSYEQYF.

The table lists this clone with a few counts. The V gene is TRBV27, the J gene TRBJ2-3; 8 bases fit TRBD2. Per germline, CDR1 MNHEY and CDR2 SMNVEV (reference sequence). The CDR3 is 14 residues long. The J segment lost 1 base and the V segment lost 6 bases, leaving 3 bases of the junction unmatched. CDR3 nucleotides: TGTGCCAGCAGAAGAGCGGGGGGCACAGATACGCAGTATTTT. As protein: CASRRAGGTDTQYF.